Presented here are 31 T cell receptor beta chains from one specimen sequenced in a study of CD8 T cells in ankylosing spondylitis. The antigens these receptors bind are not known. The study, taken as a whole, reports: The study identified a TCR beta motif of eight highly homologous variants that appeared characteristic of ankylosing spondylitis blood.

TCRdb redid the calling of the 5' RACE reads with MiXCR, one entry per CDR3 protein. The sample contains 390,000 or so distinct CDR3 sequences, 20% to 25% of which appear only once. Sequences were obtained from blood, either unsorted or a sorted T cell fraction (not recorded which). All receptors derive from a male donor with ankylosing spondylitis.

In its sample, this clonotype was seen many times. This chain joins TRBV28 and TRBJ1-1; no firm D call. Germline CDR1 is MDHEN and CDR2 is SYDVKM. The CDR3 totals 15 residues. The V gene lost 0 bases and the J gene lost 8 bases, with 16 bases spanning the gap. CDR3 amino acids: CASSLWRIRRPEAFF. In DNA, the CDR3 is TGTGCCAGCAGTTTATGGAGGATACGGCGGCCCGAAGCTTTCTTT.

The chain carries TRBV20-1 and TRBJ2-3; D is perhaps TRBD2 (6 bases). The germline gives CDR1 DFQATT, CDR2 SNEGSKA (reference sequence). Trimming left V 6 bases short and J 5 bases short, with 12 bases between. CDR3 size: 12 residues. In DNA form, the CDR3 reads TGCAGTGCCCAGGGCGGGGAAGATACGCAGTATTTT. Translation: CSAQGGEDTQYF.

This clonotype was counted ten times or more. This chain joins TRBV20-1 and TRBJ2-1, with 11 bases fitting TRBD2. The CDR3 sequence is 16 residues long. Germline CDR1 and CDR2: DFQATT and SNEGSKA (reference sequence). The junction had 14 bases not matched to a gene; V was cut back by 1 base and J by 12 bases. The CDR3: CSARALAGGPSIVQFF. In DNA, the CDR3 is TGCAGTGCTAGAGCTCTAGCGGGAGGCCCGTCGATCGTGCAGTTCTTC.

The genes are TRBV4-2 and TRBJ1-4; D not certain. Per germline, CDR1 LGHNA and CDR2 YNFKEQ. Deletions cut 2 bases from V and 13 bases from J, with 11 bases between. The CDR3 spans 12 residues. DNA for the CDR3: TGTGCCAGCAGCCAACCAGGACGTACACTGTTTTTT. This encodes CASSQPGRTLFF.

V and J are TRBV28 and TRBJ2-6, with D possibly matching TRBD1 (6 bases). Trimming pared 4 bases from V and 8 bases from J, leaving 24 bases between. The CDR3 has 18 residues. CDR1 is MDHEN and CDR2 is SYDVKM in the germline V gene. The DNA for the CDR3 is TGTGCCAGCAGTTCTTATAAACGGACAGTTCATTTCACCAACGTCCTGACTTTC. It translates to CASSSYKRTVHFTNVLTF.

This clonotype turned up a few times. The CDR3 region is CASSKFTGAYEQYF. The CDR3 nucleotides read TGTGCCAGCAGTAAATTTACTGGAGCCTACGAGCAGTACTTC. This chain joins TRBV12-3 or TRBV12-4 and TRBJ2-7; D gene uncertain. The CDR3 is 14 amino acids. V lost 5 bases and J lost 2, with 13 bases in between.

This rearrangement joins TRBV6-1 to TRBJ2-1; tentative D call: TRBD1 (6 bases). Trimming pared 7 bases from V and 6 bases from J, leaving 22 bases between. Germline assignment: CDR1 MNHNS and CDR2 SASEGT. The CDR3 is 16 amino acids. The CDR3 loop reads CASTKVVTGIGNEQFF. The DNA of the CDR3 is TGTGCCAGCACCAAAGTGGTCACAGGGATAGGCAATGAGCAGTTCTTC.

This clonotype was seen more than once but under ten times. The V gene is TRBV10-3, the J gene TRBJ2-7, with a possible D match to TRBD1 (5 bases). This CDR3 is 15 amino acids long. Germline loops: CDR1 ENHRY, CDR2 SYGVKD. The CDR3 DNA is TGTGCATCTAGGTCTGATTGGGGCGCTGGGGACGAGCAGTACTTC. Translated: CASRSDWGAGDEQYF.

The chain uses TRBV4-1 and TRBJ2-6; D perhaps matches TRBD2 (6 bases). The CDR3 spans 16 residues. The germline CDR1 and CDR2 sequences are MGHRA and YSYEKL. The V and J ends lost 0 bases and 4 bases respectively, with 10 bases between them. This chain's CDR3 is CASSQDRGYGANVLTF. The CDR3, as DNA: TGCGCCAGCAGCCAAGATCGGGGGTACGGGGCCAACGTCCTGACTTTC.

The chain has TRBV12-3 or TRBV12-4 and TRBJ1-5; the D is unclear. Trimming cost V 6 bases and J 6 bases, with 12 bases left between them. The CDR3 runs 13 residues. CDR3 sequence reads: CASRPNGGQPQHF. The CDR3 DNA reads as TGTGCCAGCAGACCAAACGGAGGTCAGCCCCAGCATTTT.

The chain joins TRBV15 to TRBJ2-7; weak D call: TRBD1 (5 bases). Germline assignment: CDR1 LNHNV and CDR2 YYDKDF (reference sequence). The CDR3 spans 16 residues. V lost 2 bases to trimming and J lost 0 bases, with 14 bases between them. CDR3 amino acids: CATSRMIRASSYEQYF. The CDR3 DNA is TGTGCCACCAGCAGAATGATCAGGGCGAGCTCCTACGAGCAGTACTTC. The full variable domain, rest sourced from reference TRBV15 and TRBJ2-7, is DAMVIQNPRYQVTQFGKPVTLSCSQTLNHNVMYWYQQKSSQAPKLLFHYYDKDFNNEADTPDNFQSRRPNTSFCFLDIRSPGLGDTAMYLCATSRMIRASSYEQYFGPGTRLTVT.

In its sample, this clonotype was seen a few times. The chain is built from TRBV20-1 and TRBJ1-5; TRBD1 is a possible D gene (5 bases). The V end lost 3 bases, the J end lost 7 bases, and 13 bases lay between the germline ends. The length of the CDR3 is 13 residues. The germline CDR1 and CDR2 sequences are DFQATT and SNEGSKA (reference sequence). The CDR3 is CSARPREGQPQHF. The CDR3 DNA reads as TGCAGTGCTAGGCCCAGGGAGGGGCAGCCCCAGCATTTT.

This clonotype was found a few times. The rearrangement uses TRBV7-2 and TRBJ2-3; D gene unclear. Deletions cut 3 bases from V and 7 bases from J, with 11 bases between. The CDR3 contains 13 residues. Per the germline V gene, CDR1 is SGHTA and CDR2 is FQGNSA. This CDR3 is CASSLSERNTQYF. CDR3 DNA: TGTGCCAGCAGCTTGTCAGAGCGAAATACGCAGTATTTT.

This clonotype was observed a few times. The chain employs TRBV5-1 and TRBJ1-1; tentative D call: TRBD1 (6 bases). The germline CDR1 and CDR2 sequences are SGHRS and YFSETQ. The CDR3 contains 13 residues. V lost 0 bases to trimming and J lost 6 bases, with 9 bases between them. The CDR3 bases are TGCGCCAGCAGCTTGGGGGGGGCCTCTGAAGCTTTCTTT. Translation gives CASSLGGASEAFF.

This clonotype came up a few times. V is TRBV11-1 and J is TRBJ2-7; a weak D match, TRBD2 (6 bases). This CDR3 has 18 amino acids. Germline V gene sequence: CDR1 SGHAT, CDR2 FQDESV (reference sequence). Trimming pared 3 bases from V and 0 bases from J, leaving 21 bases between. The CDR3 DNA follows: TGTGCCAGCAGCTTTCTAACTAGCTCCCTAAGGAGCTCCTACGAGCAGTACTTC. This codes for CASSFLTSSLRSSYEQYF. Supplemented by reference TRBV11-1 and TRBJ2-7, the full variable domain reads EAEVAQSPRYKITEKSQAVAFWCDPISGHATLYWYRQILGQGPELLVQFQDESVVDDSQLPKDRFSAERLKGVDSTLKIQPAELGDSAMYLCASSFLTSSLRSSYEQYFGPGTRLTVT.

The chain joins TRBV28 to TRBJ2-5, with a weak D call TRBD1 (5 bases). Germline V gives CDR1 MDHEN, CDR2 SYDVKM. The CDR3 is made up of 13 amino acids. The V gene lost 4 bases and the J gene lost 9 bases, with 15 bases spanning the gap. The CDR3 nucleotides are TGTGCCAGCAGTTCCAGGGCCCCCCCGTCCCAGTACTTC. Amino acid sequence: CASSSRAPPSQYF.

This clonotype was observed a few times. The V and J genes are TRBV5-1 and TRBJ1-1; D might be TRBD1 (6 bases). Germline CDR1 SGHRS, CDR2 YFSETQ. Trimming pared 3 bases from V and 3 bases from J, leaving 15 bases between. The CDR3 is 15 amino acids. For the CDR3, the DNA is TGCGCCAGCAGCTGGATCGGGACACCAGACACTGAAGCTTTCTTT. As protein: CASSWIGTPDTEAFF.

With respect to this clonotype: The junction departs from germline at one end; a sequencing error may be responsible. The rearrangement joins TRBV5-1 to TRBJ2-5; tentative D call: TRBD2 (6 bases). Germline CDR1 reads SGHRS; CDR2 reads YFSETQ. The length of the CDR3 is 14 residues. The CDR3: CTSSLAGPQETQYF. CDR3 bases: TGCACCAGCAGCTTGGCGGGACCCCAAGAGACCCAGTACTTC.

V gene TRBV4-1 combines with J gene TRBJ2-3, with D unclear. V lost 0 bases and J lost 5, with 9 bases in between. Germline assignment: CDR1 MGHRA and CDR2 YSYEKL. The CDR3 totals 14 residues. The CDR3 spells CASSQDYTIDTQYF. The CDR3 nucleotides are TGCGCCAGCAGCCAAGATTATACCATAGATACGCAGTATTTT.

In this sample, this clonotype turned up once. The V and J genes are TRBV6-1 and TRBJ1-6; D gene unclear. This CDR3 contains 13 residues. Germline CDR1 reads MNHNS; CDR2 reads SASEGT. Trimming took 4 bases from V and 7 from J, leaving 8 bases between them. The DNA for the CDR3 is TGTGCCAGCAGTGTGGGGTTCAATTCACCCCTCCACTTT. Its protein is CASSVGFNSPLHF.

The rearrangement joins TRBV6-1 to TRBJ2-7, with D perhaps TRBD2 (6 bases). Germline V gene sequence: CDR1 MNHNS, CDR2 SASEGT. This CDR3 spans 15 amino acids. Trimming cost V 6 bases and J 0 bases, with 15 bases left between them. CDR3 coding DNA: TGTGCCAGCAGCTTCCCGGGACTCAGCTCCTACGAGCAGTACTTC. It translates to CASSFPGLSSYEQYF.

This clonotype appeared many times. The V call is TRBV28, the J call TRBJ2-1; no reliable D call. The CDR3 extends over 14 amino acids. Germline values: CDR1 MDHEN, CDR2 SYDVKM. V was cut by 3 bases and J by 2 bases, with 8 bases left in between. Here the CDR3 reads CASSLGRTYNEQFF. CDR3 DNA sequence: TGTGCCAGCAGTTTGGGCCGGACCTACAATGAGCAGTTCTTC. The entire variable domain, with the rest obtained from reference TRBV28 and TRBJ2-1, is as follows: DVKVTQSSRYLVKRTGEKVFLECVQDMDHENMFWYRQDPGLGLRLIYFSYDVKMKEKGDIPEGYSVSREKKERFSLILESASTNQTSMYLCASSLGRTYNEQFFGPGTRLTVL.

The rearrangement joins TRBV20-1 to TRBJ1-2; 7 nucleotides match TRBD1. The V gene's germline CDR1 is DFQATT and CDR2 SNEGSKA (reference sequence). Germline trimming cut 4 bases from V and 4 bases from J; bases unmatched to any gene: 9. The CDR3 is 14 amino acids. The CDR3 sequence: CSANPHDRVYGYTF. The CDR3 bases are TGCAGTGCTAATCCACACGACAGGGTCTATGGCTACACCTTC.

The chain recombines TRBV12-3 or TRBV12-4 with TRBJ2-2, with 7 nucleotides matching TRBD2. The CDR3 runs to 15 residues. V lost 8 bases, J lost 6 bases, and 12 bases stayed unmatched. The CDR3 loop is CASLKGREGSGELFF. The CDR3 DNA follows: TGTGCCAGCCTTAAAGGGAGGGAAGGGTCCGGGGAGCTGTTTTTT.

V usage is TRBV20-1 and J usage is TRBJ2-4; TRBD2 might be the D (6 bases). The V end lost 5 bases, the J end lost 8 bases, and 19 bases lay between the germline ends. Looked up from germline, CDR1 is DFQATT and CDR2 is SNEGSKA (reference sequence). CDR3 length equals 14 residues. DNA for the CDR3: TGCAGTGCTTTGGAGGAGGGCCCTGCTGACATTCAGTACTTC. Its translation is CSALEEGPADIQYF.

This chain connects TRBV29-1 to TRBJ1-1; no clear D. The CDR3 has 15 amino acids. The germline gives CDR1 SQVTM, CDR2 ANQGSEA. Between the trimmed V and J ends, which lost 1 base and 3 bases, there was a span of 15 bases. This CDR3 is CSVEGARRWDTEAFF. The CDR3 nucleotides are TGCAGCGTTGAAGGGGCCCGAAGGTGGGACACTGAAGCTTTCTTT.

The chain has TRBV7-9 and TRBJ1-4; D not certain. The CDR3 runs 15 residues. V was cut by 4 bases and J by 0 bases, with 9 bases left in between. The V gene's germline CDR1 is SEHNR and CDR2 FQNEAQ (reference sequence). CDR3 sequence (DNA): TGTGCCAGCAGCTGGGAGTTAGCAACTAATGAAAAACTGTTTTTT. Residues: CASSWELATNEKLFF.

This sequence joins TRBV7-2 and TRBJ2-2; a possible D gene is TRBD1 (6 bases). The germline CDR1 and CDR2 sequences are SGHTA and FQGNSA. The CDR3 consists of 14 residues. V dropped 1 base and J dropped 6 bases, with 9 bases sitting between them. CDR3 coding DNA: TGTGCCAGCAGCTTAGAGGGGGAAGCCGGGGAGCTGTTTTTT. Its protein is CASSLEGEAGELFF.

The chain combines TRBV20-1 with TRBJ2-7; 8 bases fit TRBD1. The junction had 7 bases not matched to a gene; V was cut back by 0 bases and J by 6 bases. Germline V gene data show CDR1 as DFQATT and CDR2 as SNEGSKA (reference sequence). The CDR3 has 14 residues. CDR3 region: CSARDVRGPAEQYF. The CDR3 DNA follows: TGCAGTGCTAGAGATGTCAGGGGGCCCGCCGAGCAGTACTTC.

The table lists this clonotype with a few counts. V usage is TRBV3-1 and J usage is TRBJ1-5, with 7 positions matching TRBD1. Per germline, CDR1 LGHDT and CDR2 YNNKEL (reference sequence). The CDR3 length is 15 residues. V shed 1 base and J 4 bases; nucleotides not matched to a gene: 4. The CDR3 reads CASSQGQGMNQPQHF. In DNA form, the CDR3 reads TGTGCCAGCAGCCAAGGACAGGGTATGAATCAGCCCCAGCATTTT.

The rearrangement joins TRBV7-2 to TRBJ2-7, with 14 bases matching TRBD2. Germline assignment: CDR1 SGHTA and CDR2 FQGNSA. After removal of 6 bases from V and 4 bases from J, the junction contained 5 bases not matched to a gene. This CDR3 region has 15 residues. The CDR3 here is CASRLGLAGEYEQYF. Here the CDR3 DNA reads TGTGCCAGCAGGTTGGGACTAGCGGGAGAGTACGAGCAGTACTTC.